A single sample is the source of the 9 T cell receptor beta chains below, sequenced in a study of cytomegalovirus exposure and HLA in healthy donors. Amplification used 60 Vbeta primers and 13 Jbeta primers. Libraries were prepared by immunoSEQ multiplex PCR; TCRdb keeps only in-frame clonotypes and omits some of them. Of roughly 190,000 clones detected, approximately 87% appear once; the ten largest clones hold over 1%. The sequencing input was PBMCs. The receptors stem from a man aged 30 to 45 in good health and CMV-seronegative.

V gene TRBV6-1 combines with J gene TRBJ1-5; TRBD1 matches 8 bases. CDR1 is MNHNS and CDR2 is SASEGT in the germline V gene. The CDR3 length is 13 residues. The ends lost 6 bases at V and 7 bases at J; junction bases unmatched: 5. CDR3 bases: TGTGCCAGCAGATGGACAGGGCCCCAGCCCCAGCATTTT. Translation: CASRWTGPQPQHF.

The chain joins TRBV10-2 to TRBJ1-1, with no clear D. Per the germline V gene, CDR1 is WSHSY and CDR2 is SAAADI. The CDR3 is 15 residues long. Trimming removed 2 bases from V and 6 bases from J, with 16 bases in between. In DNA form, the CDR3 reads TGCGCCAGCAGTGAGCGAAGTCTGTCTAGTCCTGAAGCTTTCTTT. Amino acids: CASSERSLSSPEAFF.

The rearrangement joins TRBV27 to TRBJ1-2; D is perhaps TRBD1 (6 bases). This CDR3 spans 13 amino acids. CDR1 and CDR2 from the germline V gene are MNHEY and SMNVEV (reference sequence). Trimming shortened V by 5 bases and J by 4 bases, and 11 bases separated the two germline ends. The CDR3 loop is CASSPRTAYGYTF. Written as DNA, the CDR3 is TGTGCCAGCAGTCCAAGGACAGCCTATGGCTACACCTTC.

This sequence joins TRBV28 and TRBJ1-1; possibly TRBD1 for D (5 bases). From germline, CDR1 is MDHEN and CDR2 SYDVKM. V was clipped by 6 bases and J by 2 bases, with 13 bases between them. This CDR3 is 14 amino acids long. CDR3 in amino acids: CASRPGLSNTEAFF. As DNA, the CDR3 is TGTGCCAGCAGGCCGGGACTGTCCAACACTGAAGCTTTCTTT.

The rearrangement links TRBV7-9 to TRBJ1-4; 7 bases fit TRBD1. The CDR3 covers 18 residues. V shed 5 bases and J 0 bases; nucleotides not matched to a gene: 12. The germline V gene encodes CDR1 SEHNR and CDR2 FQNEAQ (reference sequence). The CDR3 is CASSPDLGQFATNEKLFF. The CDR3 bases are TGTGCCAGCAGCCCAGACCTGGGACAGTTTGCAACTAATGAAAAACTGTTTTTT.

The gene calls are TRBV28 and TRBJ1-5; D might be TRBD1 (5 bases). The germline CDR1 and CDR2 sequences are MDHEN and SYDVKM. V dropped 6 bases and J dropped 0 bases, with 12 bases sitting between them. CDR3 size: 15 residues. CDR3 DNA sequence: TGTGCCAGCAGAATGGGGGGTGATAGCAATCAGCCCCAGCATTTT. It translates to CASRMGGDSNQPQHF.

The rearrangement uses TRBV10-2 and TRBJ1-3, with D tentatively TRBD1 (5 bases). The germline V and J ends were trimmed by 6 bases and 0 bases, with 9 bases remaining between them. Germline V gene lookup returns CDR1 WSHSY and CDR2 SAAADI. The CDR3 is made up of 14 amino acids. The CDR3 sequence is CASRDTGSGNTIYF. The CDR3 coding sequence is TGCGCCAGCAGAGACACAGGCTCTGGAAACACCATATATTTT.

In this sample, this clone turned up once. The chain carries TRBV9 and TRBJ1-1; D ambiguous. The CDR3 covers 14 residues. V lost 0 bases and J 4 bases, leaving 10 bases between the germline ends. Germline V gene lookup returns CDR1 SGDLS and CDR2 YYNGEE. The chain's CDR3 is CASSVDRRSTEAFF. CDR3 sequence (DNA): TGTGCCAGCAGCGTAGATAGGAGATCCACTGAAGCTTTCTTT.

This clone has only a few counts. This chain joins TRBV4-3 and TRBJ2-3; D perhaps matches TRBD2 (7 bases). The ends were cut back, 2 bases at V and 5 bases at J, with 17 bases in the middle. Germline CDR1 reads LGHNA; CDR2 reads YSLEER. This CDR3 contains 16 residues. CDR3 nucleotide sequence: TGCGCCAGCAGCCAACAGGGCGGGGGCCCGGTAGATACGCAGTATTTT. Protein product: CASSQQGGGPVDTQYF.